What follows is one TCR beta chain and its context. This specimen belongs to a study of cytomegalovirus exposure and HLA in healthy donors. CDR3 size: 16 residues. V lost 6 bases and J lost 0, with 15 bases in between. Looked up from germline, CDR1 is WNHNN and CDR2 is SYGVQD (reference sequence). Primers for the PCR totalled 60 Vbeta and 13 Jbeta. Only in-frame clones appear in the TCRdb table, and some are missing; sequencing was by immunoSEQ multiplex PCR. The data show 220,000 or so clones, and the top ten clones hold 0.9% to 1.4%. Healthy bone marrow donors formed the donor group. This chain connects TRBV10-1 to TRBJ1-3, with a possible D match to TRBD1 (6 bases). Sequencing was done on a sample of PBMCs. The receptor was isolated from a girl between 2 and 10 years old in good health and CMV-seropositive. CDR3 in amino acids: CASSPGTRSSGNTIYF. CDR3 DNA: TGCGCCAGCAGCCCCGGGACAAGAAGCTCTGGAAACACCATATATTTT.